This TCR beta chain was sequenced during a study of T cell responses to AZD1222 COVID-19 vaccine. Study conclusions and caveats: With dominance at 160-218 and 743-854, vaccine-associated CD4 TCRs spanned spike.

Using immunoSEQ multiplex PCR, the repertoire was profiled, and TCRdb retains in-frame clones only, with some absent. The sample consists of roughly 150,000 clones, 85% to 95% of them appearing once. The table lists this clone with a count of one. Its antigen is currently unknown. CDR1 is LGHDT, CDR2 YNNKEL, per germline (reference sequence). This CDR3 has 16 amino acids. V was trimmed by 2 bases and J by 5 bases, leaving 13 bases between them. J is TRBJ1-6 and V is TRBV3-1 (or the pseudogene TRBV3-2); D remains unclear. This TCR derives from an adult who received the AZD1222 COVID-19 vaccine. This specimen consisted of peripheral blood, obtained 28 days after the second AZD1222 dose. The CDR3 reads CASSQQESFHNSPLHF. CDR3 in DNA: TGTGCCAGCAGCCAACAGGAGAGCTTTCATAATTCACCCCTCCACTTT.